A selection of T cell receptor beta chains follows, all from one sample in a study of vaccination effects on CD4 cells after COVID-19. No antigens are known for them. Measured with immunoSEQ multiplex PCR; TCRdb has only the in-frame clones, and not every one. The table shows some 61,000 clones, with roughly 80% occurring only once. The sample here was CD4+ T cells from PBMCs cultured with HCoV-OC43 spike peptides, taken after COVID-19 vaccination. The receptors were gathered from a human donor who received a COVID-19 vaccine. Each CDR3 is given with its conserved first and last residue. Fields, in order: D gene, V gene, clone size, J gene, CDR3 DNA, CDR3 protein. D genes are given only for firm matches. Clone size appears in some rows only: once, few, many, or a class for an expanded clone.

>.|TRBV7-6|.|TRBJ2-3
TGTGCCAGCAGCTCCTCCGTTACTAGCACAGATACGCAGTATTTT
CASSSSVTSTDTQYF
>.|TRBV10-3|.|TRBJ2-1
TGTGCCATCAGTGTAGTAGCAGGGGAGCAGTTCTTC
CAISVVAGEQFF
>.|TRBV10-3|.|TRBJ1-3
TGTGCCATCAGTGACAGCTCCTCTGGAAACACCATATATTTT
CAISDSSSGNTIYF
>.|TRBV19|.|TRBJ1-2
TGTGCCAGTAGCCCTCCCGGCGGGGCGGGTGGCTACACCTTC
CASSPPGGAGGYTF
>.|TRBV14|.|TRBJ2-2
TGTGCCAGCAGCCCTCACCAGGGGAACACCGGGGAGCTGTTTTTT
CASSPHQGNTGELFF
>TRBD2|TRBV5-4|.|TRBJ2-5
TGTGCCAGCAGCTTGGATGGTGTCGGGGGGGCCCCAAGGGCCCAGTACTTC
CASSLDGVGGAPRAQYF
>.|TRBV24-1|.|TRBJ2-2
TGTGCCACCAGTGATCCGACAGACCCCGGGGAGCTGTTTTTT
CATSDPTDPGELFF
>.|TRBV4-1|few|TRBJ1-3
TGCGCCAGCAGCCAAGCCCCCTCTGGAAACACCATATATTTT
CASSQAPSGNTIYF
>.|TRBV6-5|.|TRBJ1-2
TGTGCCAGCAGTTATTCCCGGGACCGAAGTAACTATGGCTACACCTTC
CASSYSRDRSNYGYTF
>.|TRBV5-1|.|TRBJ1-1
TGCGCCAGCAGCTTGGCGGCTTCTTCCGGGATGAACACTGAAGCTTTCTTT
CASSLAASSGMNTEAFF
>TRBD1|TRBV11-2|few|TRBJ2-2
TGTGCCAGCAGCCCACACCCCAGGGGGCGTACCGGGGAGCTGTTTTTT
CASSPHPRGRTGELFF
>.|TRBV27|.|TRBJ1-2
TGTGCCAGCTCATTTCGGGGCGAGAGATTTGGCTACACCTTC
CASSFRGERFGYTF
>TRBD1|TRBV27|few|TRBJ1-6
TGTGCCAGCAGTTCTACAGGGGGGGATTCACCCCTCCACTTT
CASSSTGGDSPLHF
>TRBD1|TRBV29-1|.|TRBJ1-2
TGCAGCGGAACTGACACCGGGACAGCCTATGGCTACACCTTC
CSGTDTGTAYGYTF